The 13 T cell receptor beta chains given below trace back to one sample, sequenced in a study of T cell responses to AZD1222 COVID-19 vaccine. Repertoires were generated with immunoSEQ multiplex PCR, while TCRdb's copy carries only in-frame clones and drops some. The sample holds some 130,000 clones, around 85% seen once. The material sequenced was peripheral blood, taken on day 0 of AZD1222 vaccination. These receptors all stem from an adult in good health.

The chain links TRBV24-1 to TRBJ2-3; TRBD2 agrees at 11 bases. The CDR3 totals 17 residues. The J segment lost 0 bases and the V segment lost 0 bases, leaving 1 base of the junction unmatched. Looked up from germline, CDR1 is KGHDR and CDR2 is SFDVKD. CDR3 protein: CATSDLRTSGSTDTQYF. The DNA of the CDR3 is TGTGCCACCAGTGATTTGCGGACTAGCGGGAGCACAGATACGCAGTATTTT.

The chain has TRBV7-7 and TRBJ2-5, with 8 bases that match TRBD1. Germline values: CDR1 SSHAT, CDR2 FNYEAQ (reference sequence). The CDR3 length is 14 residues. Unmatched junction bases numbered 6, after V lost 5 bases and J lost 4 bases. DNA for the CDR3: TGTGCCAGCAGCCGGACAGGGAGGAGAGAGACCCAGTACTTC. It encodes CASSRTGRRETQYF.

This chain links TRBV6-5 with TRBJ2-7; weak D call: TRBD1 (6 bases). This CDR3 is 13 amino acids long. V lost 2 bases to trimming and J lost 2 bases, with 7 bases between them. Germline V gives CDR1 MNHEY, CDR2 SVGAGI. CDR3 DNA: TGTGCCAGCAGTTACCGGGACACCTACGAGCAGTACTTC. This sequence encodes CASSYRDTYEQYF.

The sample holds a few counts of this clone. The rearrangement joins TRBV6-6 to TRBJ2-2, with 14 bases that match TRBD2. Germline CDR1 MNHNY, CDR2 SVGAGI (reference sequence). J lost 6 bases, V lost 5 bases, and 8 bases had no gene match. The CDR3 has 17 residues. The CDR3 DNA follows: TGTGCCAGCAGTCACGGGACTAGCGGGGGCCCCGCCGGGGAGCTGTTTTTT. It yields the protein CASSHGTSGGPAGELFF.

Concerning this clone: The junction departs from germline at one end; a sequencing error may be responsible. This sequence joins TRBV20-1 and TRBJ2-3; D may be TRBD1 (5 bases). Germline CDR1 DFQATT, CDR2 SNEGSKA (reference sequence). CDR3 length: 11 residues. Here the CDR3 DNA reads TGTGGGGCCGAAGGCACAGATACGCAGTATTTT. This codes for CGAEGTDTQYF.

The chain links TRBV21-1 to TRBJ1-4. TRBV21-1 is a recognized pseudogene. The CDR3 runs 12 residues. The CDR3 loop reads CASIAGREKLFF. DNA of the CDR3: TGTGCCAGCATAGCAGGGAGAGAAAAACTGTTTTTT.

This clone has only one observation. The J gene is TRBJ2-7, the V gene TRBV7-2; 7 nucleotides align to TRBD1. The V and J ends lost 5 bases and 0 bases, in that order; junction bases with no gene match: 4. CDR1 SGHTA and CDR2 FQGNSA come from the germline V gene. This CDR3 is built from 14 residues. The CDR3 region is CASSVTGSSYEQYF. DNA for the CDR3: TGTGCCAGCAGCGTGACAGGGAGCTCCTACGAGCAGTACTTC.

This chain joins TRBV5-1 and TRBJ1-6; 8 positions agree with TRBD1. The V gene's germline CDR1 is SGHRS and CDR2 YFSETQ. Trimming took 1 base from V and 11 from J; bases not matched to a gene: 2. CDR3 length equals 13 residues. The DNA for the CDR3 is TGCGCCAGCAGCTTGAAACAGGGGGCACCCCTCCACTTT. This encodes CASSLKQGAPLHF.

This sequence joins TRBV14 and TRBJ1-3, with D unresolved. The V gene lost 6 bases and the J gene lost 0 bases, with 6 bases spanning the gap. CDR1 is SGHDN, CDR2 FVKESK, per germline. CDR3 length: 13 amino acids. The CDR3 loop reads CASRSSSGNTIYF. The CDR3 DNA reads as TGTGCCAGCAGGTCGAGCTCTGGAAACACCATATATTTT.

The chain has TRBV27 and TRBJ1-6; D is uncertain. V lost 3 bases to trimming and J lost 7 bases, with 10 bases between them. Per germline, CDR1 MNHEY and CDR2 SMNVEV (reference sequence). The CDR3 runs to 14 residues. The CDR3 bases are TGTGCCAGCAGTTTTGAGGGAGGAAATTCACCCCTCCACTTT. As protein: CASSFEGGNSPLHF.

The chain employs TRBV5-1 and TRBJ2-5; D is uncertain. Germline loops: CDR1 SGHRS, CDR2 YFSETQ. This CDR3 region has 12 residues. Between the trimmed V and J ends, which lost 2 bases and 4 bases, there was a span of 6 bases. The CDR3 protein is CASSLEAETQYF. CDR3 DNA: TGCGCCAGCAGCTTAGAAGCAGAGACCCAGTACTTC.

This chain joins TRBV12-2 and TRBJ2-3; TRBD2 is taken as the D call from the table, unchecked against the DNA. TRBV12-2 represents a pseudogene. The CDR3 runs 20 residues. CDR3 region: CASRFLRGSGGARSTDTQYF. Written as DNA, the CDR3 is TGTGCAAGTCGCTTCCTCCGGGGTAGCGGGGGGGCTAGAAGCACAGATACGCAGTATTTT.

The J gene is TRBJ1-5, the V gene TRBV2, with TRBD1 identical over 8 bases. The CDR3 extends over 15 amino acids. The junction had 5 bases not matched to a gene; V was cut back by 6 bases and J by 1 base. The germline V gene has CDR1 SNHLY and CDR2 FYNNEI. For the CDR3, the DNA is TGTGCCAGCAGGGGCGGACAGGGAAGCAATCAGCCCCAGCATTTT. Translating it yields CASRGGQGSNQPQHF.